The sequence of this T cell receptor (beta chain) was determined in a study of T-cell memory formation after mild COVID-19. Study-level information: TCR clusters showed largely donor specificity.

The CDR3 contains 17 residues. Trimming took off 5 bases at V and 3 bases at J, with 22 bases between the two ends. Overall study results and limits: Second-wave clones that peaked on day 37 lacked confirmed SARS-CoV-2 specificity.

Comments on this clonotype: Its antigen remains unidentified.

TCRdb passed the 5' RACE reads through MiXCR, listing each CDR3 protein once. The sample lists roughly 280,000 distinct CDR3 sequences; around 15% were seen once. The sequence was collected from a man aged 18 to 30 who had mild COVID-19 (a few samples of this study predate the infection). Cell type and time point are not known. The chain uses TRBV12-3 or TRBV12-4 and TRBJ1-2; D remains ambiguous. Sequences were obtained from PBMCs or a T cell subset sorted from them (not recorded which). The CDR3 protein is CASSALERPGLDYGYTF. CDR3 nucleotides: TGTGCCAGCAGTGCCCTGGAACGGCCCGGCTTGGACTATGGCTACACCTTC.